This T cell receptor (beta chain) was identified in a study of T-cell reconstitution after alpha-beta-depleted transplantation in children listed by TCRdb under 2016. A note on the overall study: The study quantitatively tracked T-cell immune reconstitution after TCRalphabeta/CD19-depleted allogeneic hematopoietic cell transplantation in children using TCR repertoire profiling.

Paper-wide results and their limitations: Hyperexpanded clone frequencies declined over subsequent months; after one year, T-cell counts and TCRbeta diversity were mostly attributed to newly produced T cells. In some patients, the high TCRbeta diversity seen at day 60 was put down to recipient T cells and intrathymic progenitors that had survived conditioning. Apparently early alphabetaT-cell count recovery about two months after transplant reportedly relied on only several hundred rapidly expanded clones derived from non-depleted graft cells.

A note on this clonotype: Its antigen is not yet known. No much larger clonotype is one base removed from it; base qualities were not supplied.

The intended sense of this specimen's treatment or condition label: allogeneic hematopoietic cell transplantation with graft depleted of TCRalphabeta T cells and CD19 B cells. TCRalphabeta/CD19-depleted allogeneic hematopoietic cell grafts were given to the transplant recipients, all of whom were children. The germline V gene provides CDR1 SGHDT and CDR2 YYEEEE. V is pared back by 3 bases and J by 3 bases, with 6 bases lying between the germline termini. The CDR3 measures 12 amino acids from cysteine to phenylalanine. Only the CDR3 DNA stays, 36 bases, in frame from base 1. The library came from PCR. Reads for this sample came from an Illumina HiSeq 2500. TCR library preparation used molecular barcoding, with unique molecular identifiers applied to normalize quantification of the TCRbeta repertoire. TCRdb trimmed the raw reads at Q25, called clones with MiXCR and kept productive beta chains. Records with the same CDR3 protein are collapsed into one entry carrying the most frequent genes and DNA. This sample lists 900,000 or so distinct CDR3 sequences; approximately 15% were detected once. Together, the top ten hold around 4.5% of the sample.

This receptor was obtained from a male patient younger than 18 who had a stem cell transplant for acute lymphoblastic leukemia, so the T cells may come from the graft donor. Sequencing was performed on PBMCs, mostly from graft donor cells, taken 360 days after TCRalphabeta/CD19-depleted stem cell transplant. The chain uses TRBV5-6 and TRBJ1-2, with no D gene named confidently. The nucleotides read TGTGCCAGCAGCTCCTTCTACTATGGCTACACCTTC. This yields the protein CASSSFYYGYTF.